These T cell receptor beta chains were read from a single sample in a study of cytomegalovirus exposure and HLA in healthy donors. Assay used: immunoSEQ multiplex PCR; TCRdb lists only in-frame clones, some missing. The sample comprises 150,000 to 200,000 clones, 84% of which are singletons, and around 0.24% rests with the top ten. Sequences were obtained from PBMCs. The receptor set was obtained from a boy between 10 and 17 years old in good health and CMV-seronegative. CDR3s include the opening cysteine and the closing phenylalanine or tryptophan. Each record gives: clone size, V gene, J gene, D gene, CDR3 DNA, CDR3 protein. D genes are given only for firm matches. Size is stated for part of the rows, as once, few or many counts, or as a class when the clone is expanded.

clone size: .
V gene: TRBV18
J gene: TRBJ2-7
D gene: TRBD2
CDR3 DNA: TGTGCCAGCTCGCTGATACACGGGACTAGCGGGAGGGCCGTCGAGCAGTACTTC
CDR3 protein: CASSLIHGTSGRAVEQYF

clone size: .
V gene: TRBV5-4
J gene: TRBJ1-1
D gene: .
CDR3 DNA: TGTGCCAGCAGCTTGGGGGTCACCTCGGGGACTGAAGCTTTCTTT
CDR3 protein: CASSLGVTSGTEAFF

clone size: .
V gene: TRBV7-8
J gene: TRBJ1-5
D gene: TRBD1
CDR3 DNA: TGTGCCAGCAGCCCCACAGGGGATCAGCCCCAGCATTTT
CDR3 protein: CASSPTGDQPQHF

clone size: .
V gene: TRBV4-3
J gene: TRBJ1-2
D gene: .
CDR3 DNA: TGCGCCAGCAGCCAAGTTATAACCTACCGCGATGGCTACACCTTC
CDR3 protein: CASSQVITYRDGYTF

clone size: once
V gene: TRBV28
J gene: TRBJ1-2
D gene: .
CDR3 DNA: TGTGCCAGCAGTTTGCGGGACTATGGCTACACCTTC
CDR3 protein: CASSLRDYGYTF

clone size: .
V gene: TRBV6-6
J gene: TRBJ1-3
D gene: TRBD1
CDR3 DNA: TGTGCCAGCAGCCTTACGGGACAGAACACTGGAAACACCATATATTTT
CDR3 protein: CASSLTGQNTGNTIYF

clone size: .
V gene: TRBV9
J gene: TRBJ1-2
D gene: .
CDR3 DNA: TGTGCCAGCGGCTCCACACGGGGGGAATATGGCTACACCTTC
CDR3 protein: CASGSTRGEYGYTF

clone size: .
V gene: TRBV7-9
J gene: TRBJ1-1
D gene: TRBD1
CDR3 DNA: TGTGCCAGCAGACGGGACAGGGTCAGCATGAACACTGAAGCTTTCTTT
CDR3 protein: CASRRDRVSMNTEAFF

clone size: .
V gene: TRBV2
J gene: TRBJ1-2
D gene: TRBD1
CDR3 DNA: TGTGCCAGCAGCTCGCCTCCGGGACAGGGGCACTATGGCTACACCTTC
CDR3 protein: CASSSPPGQGHYGYTF

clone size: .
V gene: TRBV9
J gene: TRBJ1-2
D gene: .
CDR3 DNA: TGTGCCAGCAGCGTAGCAGGGAGGCATGGCTACACCTTC
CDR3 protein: CASSVAGRHGYTF

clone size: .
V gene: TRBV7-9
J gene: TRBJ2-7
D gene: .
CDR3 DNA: TGTGCCAGCAGCCAAATACCAGGGGTGGGGGAAGAGGTCTACGAGCAGTACTTC
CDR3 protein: CASSQIPGVGEEVYEQYF

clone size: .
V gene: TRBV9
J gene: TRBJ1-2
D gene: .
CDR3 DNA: TGTGCCAGCAGCGTAGACCCTATTAACTATGGCTACACCTTC
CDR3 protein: CASSVDPINYGYTF

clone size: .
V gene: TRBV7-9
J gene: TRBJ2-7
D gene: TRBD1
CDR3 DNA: TGTTCCAGCAGCTTAGGACAGGGGATGTACTTC
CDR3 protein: CSSSLGQGMYF

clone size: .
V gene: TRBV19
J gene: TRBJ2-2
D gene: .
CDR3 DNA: TGTGCCAGTAAGAGCCGGCAGGGCAAGGGGACCGGGGAGCTGTTTTTT
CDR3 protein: CASKSRQGKGTGELFF

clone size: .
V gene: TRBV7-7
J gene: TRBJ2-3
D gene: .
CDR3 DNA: TGTGCTAGCAGCCGGGACTCGATGGCAGATACGCAGTATTTT
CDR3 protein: CASSRDSMADTQYF

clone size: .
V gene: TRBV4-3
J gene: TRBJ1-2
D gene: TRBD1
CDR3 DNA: TGCGCCAGCAGCCAAGCGACCCCCGGGACAGGGGGTAGTGGCTACCCCTTC
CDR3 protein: CASSQATPGTGGSGYPF